This T cell receptor beta chain was obtained from a study of T cell repertoires in cytomegalovirus infection. Study information: Public TCR beta signatures were indicative of both CMV infection and a matching HLA type.

The study, taken as a whole, reports: Carriers of CMV and the relevant HLA type were discriminated by public TCR beta frequency. It was HLA-C-restricted CMV-specific TCR beta clonotypes that dominated the response ex vivo.

TCRdb recomputed calls from the reads with MiXCR, one row per CDR3 protein. The sample includes around 630,000 distinct CDR3 sequences, approximately 24% seen only once; the top ten take 6.5% to 10%. Regarding this clonotype: What it binds is not known.

CDR3 size: 12 residues. Germline-derived CDR1 and CDR2 are SGDLS and YYNGEE. V lost 0 bases and J 7 bases, leaving 5 bases between the germline ends. Sequencing was carried out using CD8+ T cells from PBMCs. The receptor was isolated from a human donor in good health (CMV status not recorded). Some clones in this sample may be carry-over from other donors' samples. This chain connects TRBV9 to TRBJ2-1; no definite D call. The CDR3 protein is CASSVEVNEQFF. The CDR3 nucleotides are TGTGCCAGCAGCGTAGAAGTAAATGAGCAGTTCTTC.